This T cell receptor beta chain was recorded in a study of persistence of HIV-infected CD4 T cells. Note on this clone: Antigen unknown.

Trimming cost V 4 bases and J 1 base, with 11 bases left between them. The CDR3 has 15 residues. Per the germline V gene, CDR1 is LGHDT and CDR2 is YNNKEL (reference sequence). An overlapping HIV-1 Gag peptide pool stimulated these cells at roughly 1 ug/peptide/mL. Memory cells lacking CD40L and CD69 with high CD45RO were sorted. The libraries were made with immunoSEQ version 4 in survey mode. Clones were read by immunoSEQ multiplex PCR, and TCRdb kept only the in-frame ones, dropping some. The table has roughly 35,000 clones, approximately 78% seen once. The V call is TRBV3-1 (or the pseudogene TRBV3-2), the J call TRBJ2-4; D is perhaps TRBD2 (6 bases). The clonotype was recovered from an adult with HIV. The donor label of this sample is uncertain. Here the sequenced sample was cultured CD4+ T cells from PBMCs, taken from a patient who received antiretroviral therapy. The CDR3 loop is CASSLQRVAKNIQYF. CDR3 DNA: TGTGCCAGCAGCCTCCAGCGGGTGGCCAAAAACATTCAGTACTTC.